This TCR beta chain was sequenced for a study of T cell responses to AZD1222 COVID-19 vaccine (TCRdb year 2021). The study in broad terms: AZD1222 recipients given second doses at about 4 weeks or at about 12 weeks were pooled, since spike-specific TCR depth and breadth were not found to differ between the two schedules. A total of 233 trial participants underwent TCR sequencing, of whom 200 to 220 received two doses of AZD1222 and some 26 received two doses of the MenACWY control vaccine. Trial participants were enrolled into age subgroups of 18-55, 56-69 and 70-plus years, which contained approximately 150, 28 and 58 TCR-sequenced participants, respectively.

Sequences MDHEN (CDR1) and SYDVKM (CDR2) are obtained from the germline V gene. The cysteine opens and the phenylalanine closes a CDR3 of 18 amino acids. Solely the CDR3 DNA is kept, with 54 bases framed from the first base. V is pared back by 5 bases and J by 5 bases, with 26 bases lying between the germline termini. Interpreted using the paper, the time point label stands for: baseline before first vaccination. The vaccinee samples were drawn from two UK trials, COV001 and COV002, one of which was a single-blind randomized controlled phase 2/3 trial testing AZD1222 (ChAdOx1 nCoV-19) in healthy adults. Trial participant PBMC samples were collected at day 0 and day 28 after the second dose for TCRbeta chain sequencing. The research as a whole found: Spike-specific TCR breadth and depth rose significantly after two AZD1222 doses compared with day 0 and with MenACWY recipients. Most participants were white British and females outnumbered males, and the authors suggested that clonal diversity may have been underestimated. The 56-69-year group was small, and its depth increase did not reach significance, likely because of low power. Epitopes outside the regions mutated in the B.1.351 and B.1.1.7 variants were reportedly recognized by nearly half of the unique spike-specific TCRs. The whole spike protein was spanned by vaccine-associated CD4 TCRs, and dominant responses were seen in regions 160-218 and 743-854. Because no samples from the day 14 peak response were available, repertoires could be characterized only after the peak T cell response. Conclusions about previously exposed vaccinees are limited, since just five to seven AZD1222 recipients were seropositive for SARS-CoV-2 at baseline.

The CDR3 regions of human TCRbeta chains were analyzed by immunosequencing. The published analysis was carried out like this. Repertoire TCRs were checked for matches against a reference library of SARS-CoV-2-specific TCRs that had been generated using the MIRA antigen-specificity platform. Breadth meant the fraction of unique TCRs that were SARS-CoV-2-associated, whereas depth meant the fraction of total T cells that were SARS-CoV-2-associated. Using the MIRA data, each spike-specific TCR was mapped to the spike region that the TCR reacts to and placed in a CD4 or CD8 class. Log10-transformed breadth and depth values were compared by one-way ANOVA with Sidak's multiple comparisons tests. What TCRdb holds here is the immuneACCESS table cut down to in-frame rearrangements. Part of the clones is not present; checked against another copy, under half of the missing clones reflect an unresolved V gene, and the others are unexplained. For V, J and clone size, that table is used; D and trimming come from the DNA. In this sample the table shows fewer than 100,000 clones, about 88% of which occur a single time. Around 21% of the sample goes to the ten largest clones.

Notes on this clone: The target of this receptor is not known. No base qualities exist here, and no much larger clone lies one base off it.

The sample in question was peripheral blood, obtained on day 0 of AZD1222 vaccination. The rearranged chain carries TRBV28 and TRBJ2-3; possibly the D gene is TRBD2, per 5 matching bases. The TCR sequence derives from an adult in good health. The CDR3 amino acid sequence is: CASSAAVGHFAGGDTQYF. The nucleotide sequence is given as TGTGCCAGCAGTGCCGCGGTGGGCCATTTCGCAGGAGGAGATACGCAGTATTTT.